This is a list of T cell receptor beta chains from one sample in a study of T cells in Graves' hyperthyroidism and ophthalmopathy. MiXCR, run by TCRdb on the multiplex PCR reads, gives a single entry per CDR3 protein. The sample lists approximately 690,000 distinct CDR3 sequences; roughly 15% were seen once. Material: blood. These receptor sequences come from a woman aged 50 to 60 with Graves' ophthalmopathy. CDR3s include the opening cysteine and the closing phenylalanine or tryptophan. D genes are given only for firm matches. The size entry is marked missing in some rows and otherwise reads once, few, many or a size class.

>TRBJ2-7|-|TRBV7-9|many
CASSLVHTGTYEQYF
TGTGCCAGCAGCTTAGTTCATACAGGGACCTACGAGCAGTACTTC
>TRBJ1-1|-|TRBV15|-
CATSPSMGNTEAFF
TGTGCCACCAGTCCTTCTATGGGTAACACTGAAGCTTTCTTT
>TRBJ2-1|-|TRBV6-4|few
CASSERPDYNEQFF
TGTGCCAGCAGCGAACGGCCGGACTACAATGAGCAGTTCTTC
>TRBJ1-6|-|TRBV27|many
CASSLSRGPSSYNSPLHF
TGTGCCAGCAGTTTATCTCGGGGTCCGAGCTCCTATAATTCACCCCTCCACTTT
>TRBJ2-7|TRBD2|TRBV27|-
CASSLSGRGYEQHF
TGTGCCAGCAGTCTTAGCGGGAGAGGCTACGAGCAGCACTTC
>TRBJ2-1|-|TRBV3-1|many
CASSQEVGGSEQFF
TGTGCCAGCAGCCAAGAGGTCGGAGGTAGCGAGCAGTTCTTC
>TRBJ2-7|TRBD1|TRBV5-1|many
CASSLPPPGQGGEQYF
TGCGCCAGCAGCTTGCCTCCCCCGGGACAGGGGGGCGAGCAGTACTTC
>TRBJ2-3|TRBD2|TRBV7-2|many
CASSPRLAGQITDTQYF
TGTGCCAGCAGCCCAAGACTAGCGGGACAAATCACAGATACGCAGTATTTT
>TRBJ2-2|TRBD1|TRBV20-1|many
CSARGRGPSTGELFF
TGCAGTGCTAGGGGCAGGGGGCCGAGCACCGGGGAGCTGTTTTTT
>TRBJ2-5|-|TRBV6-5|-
CASSYWGVQETQYF
TGTGCCAGCAGTTACTGGGGGGTCCAAGAGACCCAGTACTTC
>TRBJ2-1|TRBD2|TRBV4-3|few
CASSQDRAGGSYEQFF
TGCGCCAGCAGCCAAGACAGAGCGGGAGGGAGCTATGAGCAGTTCTTC
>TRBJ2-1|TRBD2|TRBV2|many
CASPTSGSRKGEQFF
TGTGCCAGCCCGACTAGCGGGAGTAGAAAGGGTGAGCAGTTCTTC
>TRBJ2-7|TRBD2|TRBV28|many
CASSTSGRLYEQYF
TGTGCCAGCAGTACTAGCGGGAGGCTCTACGAGCAGTACTTC
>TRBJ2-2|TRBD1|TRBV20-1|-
CSARDPDRANTGELFF
TGCAGTGCTAGAGATCCCGACAGGGCCAACACCGGGGAGCTGTTTTTT
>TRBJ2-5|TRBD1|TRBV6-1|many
CASRPPGQGEETQYF
TGTGCCAGCAGACCTCCGGGACAGGGCGAGGAGACCCAGTACTTC
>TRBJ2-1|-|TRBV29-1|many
CSVGPPARTSYNEQFF
TGCAGCGTGGGCCCCCCGGCCCGCACCTCCTACAATGAGCAGTTCTTC
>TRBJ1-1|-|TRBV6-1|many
CASSRTGQGAFF
TGTGCCAGCAGTCGCACGGGACAAGGAGCTTTCTTT
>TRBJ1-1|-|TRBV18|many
CASSSAGVAPEAFF
TGTGCCAGCTCCTCGGCAGGGGTCGCCCCTGAAGCTTTCTTT
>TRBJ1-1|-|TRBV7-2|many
CASSLGGRATEAFF
TGTGCCAGCAGCTTAGGAGGCAGGGCGACTGAAGCTTTCTTT
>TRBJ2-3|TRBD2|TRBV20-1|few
CSAVTSEIADTQYF
TGCAGTGCTGTCACTAGCGAGATCGCAGATACGCAGTATTTT
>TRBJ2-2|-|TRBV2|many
CASIGSSPYTGELFF
TGTGCCAGCATTGGCTCTTCCCCCTACACCGGGGAGCTGTTTTTT
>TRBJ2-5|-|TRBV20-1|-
CSAREITGGDGETQYF
TGCAGTGCTAGAGAAATTACTGGTGGGGATGGTGAGACCCAGTACTTC
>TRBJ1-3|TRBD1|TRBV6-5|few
CASSYQPPGQGNTIYF
TGTGCCAGCAGTTATCAACCTCCGGGACAGGGAAACACCATATATTTT
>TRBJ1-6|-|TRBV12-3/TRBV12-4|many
CASRLQSHASPLHF
TGTGCCAGCAGGCTACAGTCACATGCCTCACCCCTCCACTTT
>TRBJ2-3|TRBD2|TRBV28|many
CASSFSGRASYTQYF
TGTGCCAGCAGTTTTAGCGGGAGGGCCAGTTATACGCAGTATTTT
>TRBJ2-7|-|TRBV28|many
CASSLWAGPSYEQYF
TGTGCCAGCAGTTTATGGGCAGGACCCTCCTACGAGCAGTACTTC
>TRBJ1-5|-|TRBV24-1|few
CATAVSGSQPQHF
TGTGCCACCGCAGTGTCTGGCAGTCAGCCCCAGCATTTT
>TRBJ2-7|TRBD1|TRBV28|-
CASTAGLGQGASYEQYF
TGTGCCAGCACCGCAGGCCTGGGACAGGGGGCTTCCTACGAGCAGTACTTC
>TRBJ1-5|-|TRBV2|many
CASTGGDQPQHF
TGTGCCAGCACCGGGGGGGATCAGCCCCAGCATTTT
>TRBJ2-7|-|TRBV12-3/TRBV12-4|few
CASSSRWRGLGVYEQYF
TGTGCCAGCAGTTCCCGTTGGCGGGGGCTTGGGGTCTACGAGCAGTACTTC
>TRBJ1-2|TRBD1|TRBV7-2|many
CASSFRTGDYGYTF
TGTGCCAGCAGCTTCAGGACAGGGGACTATGGCTACACCTTC
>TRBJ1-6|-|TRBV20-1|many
CSARGTGGRSPLHF
TGCAGTGCTAGAGGAACTGGGGGGAGGTCACCCCTCCACTTT
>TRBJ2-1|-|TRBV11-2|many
CASSLDGAQGTYNEQFF
TGTGCCAGCAGCTTAGATGGGGCCCAGGGGACCTACAATGAGCAGTTCTTC
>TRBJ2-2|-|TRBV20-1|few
CSARFGTTGELFF
TGCAGTGCTAGGTTCGGAACTACCGGGGAGCTGTTTTTT
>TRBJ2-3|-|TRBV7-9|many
CATRTASSTDTQYF
TGTGCCACCCGGACAGCCAGTAGCACAGATACGCAGTATTTT
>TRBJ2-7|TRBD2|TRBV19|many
CASSIQASGRSEQYF
TGTGCCAGTAGTATACAGGCTAGCGGGAGAAGCGAGCAGTACTTC
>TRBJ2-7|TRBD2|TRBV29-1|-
CSVGRPGLATYEQYF
TGCAGCGTTGGCAGACCGGGACTAGCGACCTACGAGCAGTACTTC
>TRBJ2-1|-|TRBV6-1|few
CASSQTVVAIGLEQFF
TGTGCCAGCAGTCAAACCGTGGTAGCAATAGGCCTTGAGCAGTTCTTC
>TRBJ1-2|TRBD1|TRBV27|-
CASSPRDRVGGYTF
TGTGCCAGCAGTCCTCGGGACAGGGTGGGAGGCTACACCTTC
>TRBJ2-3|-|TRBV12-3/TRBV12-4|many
CASSLGRTDTQYF
TGTGCCAGCAGCTTAGGGAGGACGGATACGCAGTATTTT
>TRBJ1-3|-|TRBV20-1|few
CSARSRNEPLPSGNTIYF
TGCAGTGCTAGATCTCGGAATGAGCCTTTGCCTTCTGGAAACACCATATATTTT
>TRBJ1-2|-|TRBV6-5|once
CASSYSTYTYGYTF
TGTGCCAGCAGTTACTCGACATACACCTATGGCTACACCTTC
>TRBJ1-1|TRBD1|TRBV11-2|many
CASSLDRSSTEAFF
TGTGCCAGCAGCTTGGACAGGTCGAGCACTGAAGCTTTCTTT
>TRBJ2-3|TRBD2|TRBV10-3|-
CAIRREGGTDTQYF
TGTGCCATAAGACGGGAGGGAGGCACAGATACGCAGTATTTT
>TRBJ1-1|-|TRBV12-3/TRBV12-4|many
CASRPQRGRGNTEAFF
TGTGCCAGCAGACCCCAGAGAGGTAGGGGGAACACTGAAGCTTTCTTT
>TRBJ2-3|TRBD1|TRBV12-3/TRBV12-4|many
CASSKGQVETDTQYF
TGTGCCAGCAGTAAAGGACAGGTCGAGACAGATACGCAGTATTTT
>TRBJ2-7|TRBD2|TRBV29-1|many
CSVEGLAGYEQYF
TGCAGCGTGGAAGGACTAGCGGGCTACGAGCAGTACTTC
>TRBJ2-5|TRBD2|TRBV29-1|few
CSVEGASGLGETQYF
TGCAGCGTTGAAGGGGCTAGCGGGCTTGGAGAGACCCAGTACTTC
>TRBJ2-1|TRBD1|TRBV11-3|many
CASSLMGQEYNEQFF
TGTGCCAGCAGCTTAATGGGACAGGAGTACAATGAGCAGTTCTTC
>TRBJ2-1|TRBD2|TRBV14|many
CASSQDYSGLRKHNEQFF
TGTGCCAGCAGCCAAGACTATTCGGGACTACGTAAGCACAATGAGCAGTTCTTC
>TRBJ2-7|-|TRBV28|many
CASSQGDVKDYEQYF
TGTGCCAGCAGTCAAGGCGACGTAAAGGACTACGAGCAGTACTTC
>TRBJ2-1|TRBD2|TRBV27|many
CASSPSTSGQYNEQFF
TGTGCCAGCAGTCCTTCGACTAGCGGCCAATACAATGAGCAGTTCTTC
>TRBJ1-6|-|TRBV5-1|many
CASSLGTGADSPLHF
TGCGCCAGCAGCTTGGGTACGGGGGCGGATTCACCCCTCCACTTT
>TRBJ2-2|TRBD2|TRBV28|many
CASSHFGLAGTPNTGELFF
TGTGCCAGCAGTCATTTCGGACTAGCGGGAACTCCGAACACCGGGGAGCTGTTTTTT
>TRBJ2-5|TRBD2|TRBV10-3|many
CAISGPRTSGKYQETQYF
TGTGCCATCAGTGGGCCCCGGACTAGCGGGAAGTACCAAGAGACCCAGTACTTC